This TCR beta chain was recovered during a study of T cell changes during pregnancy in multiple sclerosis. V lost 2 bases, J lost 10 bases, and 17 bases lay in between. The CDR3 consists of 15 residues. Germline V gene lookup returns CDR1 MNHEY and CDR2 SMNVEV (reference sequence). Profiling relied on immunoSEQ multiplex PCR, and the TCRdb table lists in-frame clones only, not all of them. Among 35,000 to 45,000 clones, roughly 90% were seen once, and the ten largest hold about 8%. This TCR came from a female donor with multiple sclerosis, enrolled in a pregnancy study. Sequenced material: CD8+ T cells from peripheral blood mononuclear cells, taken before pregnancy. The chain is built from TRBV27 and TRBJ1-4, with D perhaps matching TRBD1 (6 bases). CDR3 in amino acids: CASSLQGYPPGKLFF. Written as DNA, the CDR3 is TGTGCCAGCAGTTTACAGGGGTATCCGCCAGGAAAACTGTTTTTT. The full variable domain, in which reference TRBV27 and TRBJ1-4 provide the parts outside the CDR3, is EAQVTQNPRYLITVTGKKLTVTCSQNMNHEYMSWYRQDPGLGLRQIYYSMNVEVTDKGDVPEGYKVSRKEKRNFPLILESPSPNQTSLYFCASSLQGYPPGKLFFGSGTQLSVL.